The rows below give T cell receptor beta chains drawn from one sample of a study of identical twins. TCRdb redid the calling of the 5' RACE reads with MiXCR, one entry per CDR3 protein. Of 600,000 to 800,000 distinct CDR3 sequences listed, about 20% are singletons. These data were also filed under a second study, of T cells expressing NK-cell markers.

Input material: PBMCs. The source of these receptors is a woman aged 18-29 years in good health. Both conserved end residues are part of each CDR3. D genes are given only for firm matches. Where a row states a size, it is once, few, many or the class of an expanded clone; other rows omit it.

J gene | V gene | clone size | D gene | CDR3 DNA | CDR3 protein
TRBJ2-7 | TRBV5-5 | . | . | TGTGCCAGCAGTATCATGAACGAGCAGTACTTC | CASSIMNEQYF
TRBJ1-2 | TRBV2 | . | . | TGTGCCAGCATCCTGAACAGGGACGAACGGGGCTACACCTTC | CASILNRDERGYTF
TRBJ2-3 | TRBV6-5 | . | . | TGTGCCAGCAGTTACTCTAGCGCCACGGGAGATACGCAGTATTTT | CASSYSSATGDTQYF
TRBJ2-7 | TRBV28 | few | TRBD2 | TGTGCCAGCAGCCATATTTTCGACGGGGGGTCTGGTTACGAGCAGTACTTC | CASSHIFDGGSGYEQYF
TRBJ2-1 | TRBV9 | few | . | TGTGCCAGCAGCGTAGCGGGGAGATACAATGAGCAGTTCTTC | CASSVAGRYNEQFF
TRBJ1-1 | TRBV15 | . | . | TGTGCCACCAGCAGAGTTAGTCTGAACACTGAAGCTTTCTTT | CATSRVSLNTEAFF
TRBJ1-6 | TRBV21-1 | . | . | TGTGCCAGCAGCAAAGCAAGTATAGAGGGCCTGCCGACCCTCCACTTT | CASSKASIEGLPTLHF
TRBJ1-2 | TRBV20-1 | . | . | TGCAGTGCCTGGGCCCGTTTGGGCTACACCTTC | CSAWARLGYTF
TRBJ1-1 | TRBV7-8 | . | . | TGTGCCAGCAGCCCGGGGGCGGCACGGAACACTGAAGCTTTCTTT | CASSPGAARNTEAFF
TRBJ2-5 | TRBV12-3/TRBV12-4 | . | . | TGTGCCAGCACGAGCGGCTCCTGGGAGACCCAGTACTTC | CASTSGSWETQYF
TRBJ2-2 | TRBV10-2 | many | TRBD2 | TGCGCCAGCAAAAAAGGGACTAGTCGCGGGGAGCTGTTTTTT | CASKKGTSRGELFF
TRBJ2-3 | TRBV5-1 | . | . | TGCGCCAGCAGCTCGGGGGCCGCCCTCCGCACAGATACGCAGTATTTT | CASSSGAALRTDTQYF
TRBJ2-3 | TRBV20-1 | . | . | TGCAGTGCTAGAGACGGCACCCTGGGCACAGATACGCAGTATTTT | CSARDGTLGTDTQYF
TRBJ2-3 | TRBV7-9 | . | . | TGTGCCAGCAGCTTGAGGGTCAACACAGATACGCAGTATTTT | CASSLRVNTDTQYF
TRBJ2-7 | TRBV6-1 | few | . | TGTGCCAGCAGTGCCCTATTCGGGAGCTCCTACGAGCAGTACTTC | CASSALFGSSYEQYF
TRBJ2-3 | TRBV15 | . | TRBD1 | TGTGCCACCAGCAGATCCGGGACAGGGGGACTAGATACGCAGTATTTT | CATSRSGTGGLDTQYF
TRBJ2-1 | TRBV20-1 | once | . | TGCAGTCCGTCGGCCGGGTACAATGAGCAGTTCTTC | CSPSAGYNEQFF
TRBJ1-5 | TRBV7-8 | many | . | TGTGCCAGCAGCCGGGACGGACTAAATCAGCCCCAGCATTTT | CASSRDGLNQPQHF
TRBJ2-5 | TRBV7-6 | . | . | TGTGCCAGCAGCTTAGGCACGGGGGTAAAAGAGACCCAGTACTTC | CASSLGTGVKETQYF
TRBJ2-3 | TRBV5-1 | few | TRBD1 | TGCGCCAGCAGCTTCGTTTGGGGACAGGGGGAGGATACGCAGTATTTT | CASSFVWGQGEDTQYF
TRBJ2-1 | TRBV20-1 | . | . | TGCAGTGCTAGAGTTTGGAGTCACAATGAGCAGTTCTTC | CSARVWSHNEQFF
TRBJ2-7 | TRBV20-1 | few | . | TGCAGTGCCGGAGGGGGCGTCTCGAGCTCCTACGAGCAGTACTTC | CSAGGGVSSSYEQYF
TRBJ2-7 | TRBV5-1 | . | TRBD2 | TGCGCCAGCACCTTGCGCCCATCGACTAGCGGAACATCAGGAAACGAGCAGTACTTC | CASTLRPSTSGTSGNEQYF
TRBJ2-5 | TRBV20-1 | . | . | TGCAGTGCTAGGGTGGCCGCGGAGACCCAGTACTTC | CSARVAAETQYF
TRBJ2-1 | TRBV29-1 | . | . | TGCAGCGTTGACTCTCCGTCCGGGGGCCTTGAGCAGTTCTTC | CSVDSPSGGLEQFF
TRBJ2-3 | TRBV30 | . | . | TGTGCCTGGAGTTGGAAAGCCGGCGGGGATACGCAGTATTTT | CAWSWKAGGDTQYF
TRBJ2-5 | TRBV5-1 | . | . | TGCGCCAGCAGCTCCGAACTCAGGACAGCCCGAAAAGAGACCCAGTACTTC | CASSSELRTARKETQYF
TRBJ2-7 | TRBV27 | few | TRBD2 | TGTGCCAGCTGGGGACTAGCGGGTGACTACGAGCAGTACTTC | CASWGLAGDYEQYF
TRBJ2-5 | TRBV7-2 | . | . | TGTGCCAGCAGTTCGACTGATTGGGAGACCCAGTACTTC | CASSSTDWETQYF
TRBJ2-2 | TRBV7-6 | few | . | TGTGCCAGCAGCCGACGAAGTACGGGTCCATCGAACACCGGGGAGCTGTTTTTT | CASSRRSTGPSNTGELFF
TRBJ2-7 | TRBV9 | few | TRBD1 | TGTGCCAGCAGCGTAGGGGACAGCTCCTACGAGCAGTACTTC | CASSVGDSSYEQYF
TRBJ2-2 | TRBV7-2 | few | TRBD1 | TGTGCCAGCAGCTTAATGGGACAGGGGCGAATCACCGGGGAGCTGTTTTTT | CASSLMGQGRITGELFF
TRBJ2-3 | TRBV30 | . | . | TGTGCCTCGACGATAAGGCGCGGGCGTACGCAGTATTTT | CASTIRRGRTQYF
TRBJ2-1 | TRBV15 | . | . | TGTGCCACCAGCAGAGATGGCAGGGTAGCGTTCTTC | CATSRDGRVAFF
TRBJ2-5 | TRBV5-1 | . | TRBD1 | TGCGCCAGCAGCTCCTTAACACAGGGGCAAGAGACCCAGTACTTC | CASSSLTQGQETQYF
TRBJ1-1 | TRBV5-6 | once | . | TGTGCCAGCAGCAACGGGGGGAGAATGAACACTGAAGCTTTCTTT | CASSNGGRMNTEAFF
TRBJ2-3 | TRBV24-1 | many | . | TGTGCCACCAGTCGGGGGTACGCAGATACGCAGTATTTT | CATSRGYADTQYF
TRBJ2-5 | TRBV14 | . | TRBD2 | TGTGCCAGCAGCCCAGGAGGACTAGCGATCTACTTC | CASSPGGLAIYF
TRBJ2-3 | TRBV5-1 | many | TRBD1 | TGCGCCAGCAGCGAAGGGACAGGGCCAGATACGCAGTATTTT | CASSEGTGPDTQYF
TRBJ1-2 | TRBV20-1 | few | . | TGCAGTTCTGCAACATGGACAGCTAACTATGGCTACACCTTC | CSSATWTANYGYTF
TRBJ1-3 | TRBV4-3 | . | . | TGCGCCAGCAGCCGCCCGGACGGTGGAAACACCATATATTTT | CASSRPDGGNTIYF
TRBJ2-7 | TRBV20-1 | . | . | TGCAGTGCTAGAGAAAGGACAGACTACGAGCAGTACTTC | CSARERTDYEQYF
TRBJ2-3 | TRBV5-1 | few | . | TGCGCCAGCAGCCCAACCGGGGGCCATGCTACGCAGTATTTT | CASSPTGGHATQYF
TRBJ2-7 | TRBV3-1 | many | . | TGTGCCAGCAGCCCTCCGGACAGTTCCTACGAGCAGTACTTC | CASSPPDSSYEQYF
TRBJ2-1 | TRBV7-8 | few | . | TGTGCCAGCAGCTTCGCGGGGGCGAATGAGCAGTTCTTC | CASSFAGANEQFF
TRBJ2-7 | TRBV5-1 | . | TRBD1 | TGCGCCAGCAGCCAGTCTCCTCCCGGGACAGGTTACTCCTACGAGCAGTACTTC | CASSQSPPGTGYSYEQYF